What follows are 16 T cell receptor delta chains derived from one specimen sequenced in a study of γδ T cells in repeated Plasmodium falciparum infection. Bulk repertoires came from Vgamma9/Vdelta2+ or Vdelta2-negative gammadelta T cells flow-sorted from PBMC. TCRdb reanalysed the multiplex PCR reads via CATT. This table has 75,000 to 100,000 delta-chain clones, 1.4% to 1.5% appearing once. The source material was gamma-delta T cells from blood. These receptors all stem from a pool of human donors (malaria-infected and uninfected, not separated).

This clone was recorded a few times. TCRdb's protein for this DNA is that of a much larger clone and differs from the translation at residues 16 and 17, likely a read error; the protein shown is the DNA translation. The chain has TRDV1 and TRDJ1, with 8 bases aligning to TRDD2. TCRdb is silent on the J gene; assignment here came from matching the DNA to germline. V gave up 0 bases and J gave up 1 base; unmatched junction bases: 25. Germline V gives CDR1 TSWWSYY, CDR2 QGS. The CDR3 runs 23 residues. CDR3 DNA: TGTGCTCTTGGGGAACTCAAAATCTTCCTACTGACCCCGGGGATCGTGTGCACCGATAAACTCATCTTT. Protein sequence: CALGELKIFLLTPGIVCTDKLIF.

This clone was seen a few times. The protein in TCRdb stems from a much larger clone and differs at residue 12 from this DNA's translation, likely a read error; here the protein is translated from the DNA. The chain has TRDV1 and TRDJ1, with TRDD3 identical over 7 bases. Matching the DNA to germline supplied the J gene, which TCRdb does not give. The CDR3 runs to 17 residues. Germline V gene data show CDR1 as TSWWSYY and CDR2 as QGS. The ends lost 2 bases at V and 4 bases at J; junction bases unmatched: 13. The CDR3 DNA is TGTGCTCTTGGGGAAACGACGTGGATACGCGACGGCGATAAACTCATCTTT. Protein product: CALGETTWIRDGDKLIF.

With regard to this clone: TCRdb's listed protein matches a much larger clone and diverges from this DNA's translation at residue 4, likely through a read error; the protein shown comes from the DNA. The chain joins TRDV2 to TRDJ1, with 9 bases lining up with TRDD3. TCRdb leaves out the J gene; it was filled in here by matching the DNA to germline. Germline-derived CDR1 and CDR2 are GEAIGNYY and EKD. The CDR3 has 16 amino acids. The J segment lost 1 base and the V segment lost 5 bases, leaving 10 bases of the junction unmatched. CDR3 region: CACARTGGLLTDKLIF. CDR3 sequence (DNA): TGTGCCTGTGCCCGTACTGGGGGACTCCTCACCGATAAACTCATCTTT.

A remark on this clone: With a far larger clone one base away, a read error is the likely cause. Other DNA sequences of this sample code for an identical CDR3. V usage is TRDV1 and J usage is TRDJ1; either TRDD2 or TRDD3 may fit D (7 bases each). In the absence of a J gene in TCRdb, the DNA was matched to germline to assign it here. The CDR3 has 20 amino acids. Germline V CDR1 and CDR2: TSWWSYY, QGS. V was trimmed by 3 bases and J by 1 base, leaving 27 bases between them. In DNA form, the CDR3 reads TGTGCTCTTGGGGAGCTTATTCCTACTCGGATACTGGGGACCACCGATAAACTCATCTTT. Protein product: CALGELIPTRILGTTDKLIF.

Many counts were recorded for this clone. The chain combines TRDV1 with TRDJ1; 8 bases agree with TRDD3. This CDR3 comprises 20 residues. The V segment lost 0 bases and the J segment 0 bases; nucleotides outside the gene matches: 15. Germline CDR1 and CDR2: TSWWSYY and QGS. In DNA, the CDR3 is TGTGCTCTTGGGGAACTCCTACTTCTGGGGGACACACTGTACACCGATAAACTCATCTTT. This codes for CALGELLLLGDTLYTDKLIF.

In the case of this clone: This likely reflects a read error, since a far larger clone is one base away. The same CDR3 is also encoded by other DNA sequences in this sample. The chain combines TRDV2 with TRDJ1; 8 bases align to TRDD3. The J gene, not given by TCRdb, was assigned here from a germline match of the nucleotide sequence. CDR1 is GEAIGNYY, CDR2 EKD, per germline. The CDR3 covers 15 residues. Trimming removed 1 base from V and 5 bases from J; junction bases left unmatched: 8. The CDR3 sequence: CACDTLLGGTDKLIF. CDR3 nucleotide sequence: TGTGCCTGTGACACGTTACTGGGGGGGACAGATAAACTCATCTTT.

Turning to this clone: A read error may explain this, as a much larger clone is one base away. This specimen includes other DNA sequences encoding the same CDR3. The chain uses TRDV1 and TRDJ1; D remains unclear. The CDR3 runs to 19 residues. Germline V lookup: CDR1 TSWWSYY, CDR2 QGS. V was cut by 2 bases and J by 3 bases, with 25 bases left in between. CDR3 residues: CALGESPTPLVPPADKLIF. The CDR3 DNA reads TGTGCTCTTGGGGAATCCCCAACCCCCTTGGTTCCCCCGGCCGATAAACTCATCTTT.

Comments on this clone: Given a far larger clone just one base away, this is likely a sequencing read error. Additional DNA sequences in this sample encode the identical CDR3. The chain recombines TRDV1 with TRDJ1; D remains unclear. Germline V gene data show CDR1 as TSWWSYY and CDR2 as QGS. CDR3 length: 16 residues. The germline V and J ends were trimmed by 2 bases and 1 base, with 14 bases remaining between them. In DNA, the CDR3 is TGTGCTCTTGGGGAAATTAGAACGTACATCACCGATAAACTCATCTTT. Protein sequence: CALGEIRTYITDKLIF.

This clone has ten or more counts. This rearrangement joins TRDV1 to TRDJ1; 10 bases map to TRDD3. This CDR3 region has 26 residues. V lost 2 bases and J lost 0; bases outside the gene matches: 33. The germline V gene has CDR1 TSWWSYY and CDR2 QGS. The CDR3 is CALGEWVSSKFLRLGDPRGYTDKLIF. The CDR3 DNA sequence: TGTGCTCTTGGGGAATGGGTGTCTAGTAAATTCCTACGACTGGGGGATCCCAGGGGGTACACCGATAAACTCATCTTT.

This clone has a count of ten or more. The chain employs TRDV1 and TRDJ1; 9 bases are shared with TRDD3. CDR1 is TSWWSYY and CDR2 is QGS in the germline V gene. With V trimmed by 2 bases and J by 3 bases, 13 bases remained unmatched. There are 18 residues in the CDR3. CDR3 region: CALGEGATGGRSSDKLIF. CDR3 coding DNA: TGTGCTCTTGGGGAAGGCGCCACTGGGGGACGGTCCTCCGATAAACTCATCTTT.

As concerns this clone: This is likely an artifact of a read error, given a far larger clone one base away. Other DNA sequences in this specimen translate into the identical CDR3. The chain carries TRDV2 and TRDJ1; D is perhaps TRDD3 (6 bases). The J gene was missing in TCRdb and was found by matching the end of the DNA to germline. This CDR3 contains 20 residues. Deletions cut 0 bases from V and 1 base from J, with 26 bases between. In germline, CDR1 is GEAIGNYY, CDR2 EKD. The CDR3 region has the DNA TGTGCCTGTGACACCGTCGGGTATGGCGGGGGAACGCCCCTCACCGATAAACTCATCTTT. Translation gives CACDTVGYGGGTPLTDKLIF.

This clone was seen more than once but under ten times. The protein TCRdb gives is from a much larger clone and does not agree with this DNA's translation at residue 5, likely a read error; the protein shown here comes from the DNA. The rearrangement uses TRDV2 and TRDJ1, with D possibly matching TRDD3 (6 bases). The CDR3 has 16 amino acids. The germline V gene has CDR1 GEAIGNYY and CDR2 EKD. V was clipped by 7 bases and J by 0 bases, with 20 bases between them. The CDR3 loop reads CAWESWGSNYTDKLIF. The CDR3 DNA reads TGTGCCTGGGAAAGTTGGGGATCCAACTACACCGATAAACTCATCTTT.

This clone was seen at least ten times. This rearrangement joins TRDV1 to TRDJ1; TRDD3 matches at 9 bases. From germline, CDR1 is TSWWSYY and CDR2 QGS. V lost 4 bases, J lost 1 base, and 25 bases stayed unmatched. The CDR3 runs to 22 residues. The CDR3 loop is CALGAPTPQLDRGYDPTDKLIF. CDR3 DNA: TGTGCTCTTGGGGCCCCAACCCCCCAACTGGATAGGGGATACGACCCCACCGATAAACTCATCTTT.

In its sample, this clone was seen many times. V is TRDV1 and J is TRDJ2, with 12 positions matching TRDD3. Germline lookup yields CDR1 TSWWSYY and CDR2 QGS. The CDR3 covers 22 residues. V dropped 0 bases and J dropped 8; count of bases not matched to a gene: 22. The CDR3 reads CALGELDLPTTTWGIRRAQLFF. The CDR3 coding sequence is TGTGCTCTTGGGGAACTAGACCTTCCTACAACTACCTGGGGGATACGTAGGGCACAACTCTTCTTT.

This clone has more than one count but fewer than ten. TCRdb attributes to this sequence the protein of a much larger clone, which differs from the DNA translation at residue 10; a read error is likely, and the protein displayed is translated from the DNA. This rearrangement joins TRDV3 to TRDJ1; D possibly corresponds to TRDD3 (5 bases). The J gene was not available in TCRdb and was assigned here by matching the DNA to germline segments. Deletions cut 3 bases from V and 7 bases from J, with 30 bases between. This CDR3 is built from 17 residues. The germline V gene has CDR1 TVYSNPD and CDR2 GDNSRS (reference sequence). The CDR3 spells CAFRGAWVPREAGKLIF. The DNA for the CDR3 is TGTGCCTTCCGTGGGGCTTGGGTCCCACGGGAGGCCGGTAAACTCATCTTT.

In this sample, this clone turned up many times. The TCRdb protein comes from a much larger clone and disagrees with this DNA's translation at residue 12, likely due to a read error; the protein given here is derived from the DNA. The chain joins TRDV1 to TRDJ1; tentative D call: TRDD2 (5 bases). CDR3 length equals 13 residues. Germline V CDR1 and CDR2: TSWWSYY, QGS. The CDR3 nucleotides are TGTGCTCTTGGGTCCCCCTTCTCCGATAAACTCACCTTT. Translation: CALGSPFSDKLTF.